This T cell receptor beta chain was sequenced in a study of shared clonotypes between healthy human individuals (dated by TCRdb to 2020 to 2021). As for the study more broadly: The cohort comprised two women and a few men aged 18 to 49 years. Per donor, three plates each were used for CD4 naive and CD4 memory, two for CD8 naive, and one for CD8 memory. To estimate repertoire size and how much clonotypes are shared between individuals, the study performed deep sequencing of blood TCR repertoires from about five healthy adults. To increase sequencing depth and limit assay-specific biases, different laboratories used diverse techniques to prepare libraries and sequence TCR repertoires. Between about 0.8 and 9 billion PBMCs per donor were obtained by leukapheresis.

Broad study findings and their caveats: Because the study included a small number of donors, the genetic and exposure-history diversity represented was limited. Based on pairwise subsampling, the degree of clonotype sharing among donors was expected to be affected by sequencing depth. Larger estimated clonotype richness was generally found for naive subsets than for memory subsets. Only blood was sampled, and tissue TCR repertoires likely differ from those in blood. Compared with non-shared clonotypes, the clonotypes found in all four sorted-subset donors had higher generation probabilities. Even with the large sequencing depth, rarefaction of the sorted-subset datasets indicated that sequencing was incomplete. When a handful of donors were compared, the shared fraction of clonotypes was about 5% for naive CD4, over 3% for naive CD8, about 2.4% for memory CD4, and 0.35% to 0.5% for memory CD8.

Using the deep immunoSEQ assay, multiplex PCR amplified TCR CDR3 regions from genomic DNA. Genomic DNA extracted from each cell subset was distributed evenly over all wells of several immunoSEQ 96-well plates, and each plate served as one replicate. For sorted subsets, 200 to 250 ng genomic DNA, equal to 30,000 to 35,000 T cell genomes, was loaded into each replicate PCR. The purified libraries were quantified using a Qubit 3.0 fluorometer, sized with a Bioanalyzer 2100, and then quantified again using the KAPA Library Quantification kit. A separate single-read 150-cycle Illumina NextSeq 550 flow cell was used to sequence each immunoSEQ 96-well plate. In the paper's pipeline: Because the immunoSEQ output included only junctional sequences and no quality scores, the filtering could not be the same as the filtering used for full-length reads. To assign V/J genes and CDR3, sequences were annotated against IMGT germline references using PyIR, a Python wrapper for IgBLAST v1.9. Reads were removed for weak V/J assignments (E-value above 1e-6), missing CDR3, stop codons, out-of-frame junctions, or ambiguous translated residues. A V3J clonotype was defined by an identical inferred V gene, J gene, and CDR3 amino acid sequence. Percentage overlap between repertoires was calculated by dividing the number of shared unique clonotypes by the size of the smaller repertoire. Three approaches were used to assess repertoire richness: RTK rarefaction, the Chao1 estimator, and Recon v2.1 estimates of unobserved clonotypes. Generation probabilities for all TCRbeta clonotypes obtained by the gDNA method from a handful of donors were computed using OLGA. TCRdb stores this immuneACCESS table with in-frame sequences only. Part of the clones is absent; in the studies checked, under half of the shortfall reflects unresolved V genes, and no reason is known for the rest. V, J and clone size derive from that table, while D and trimming were established from the DNA sequence. This sample is represented by 1 million to 1.2 million clones; approximately 75% of them were singletons. Of the sample, 0.89% falls within the top ten clones.

The donors were healthy, HIV-negative adults with no recently reported acute infections or vaccinations. Every donor was a Caucasian adult living in Nashville, Tennessee, USA. CD4+ T cells were enriched through magnetic negative selection, after which naive cells were positively selected on CD45RA and the remaining negative fraction served as the memory subset. Blood was obtained by leukapheresis, after which PBMCs were separated by Ficoll-Histopaque density gradient centrifugation and cryopreserved in liquid nitrogen vapor phase. Analytical flow cytometry was used to check the purity and quantity of each magnetically sorted T cell population. Each sorted fraction had its genomic DNA isolated and then quantified by UV absorbance on a Nanodrop 2000c. On this clone: Its antigen is currently not known. Base qualities are not provided; no much larger clone lies one nucleotide away.

The germline V and J ends show losses of 4 bases and 1 base respectively, and no gene match explains 6 bases of the junction. CDR1 and CDR2 (MNHNS, SASEGT) derive from the germline V gene. The cysteine opens and the phenylalanine closes a CDR3 of 15 amino acids. The DNA shown is the 45-base CDR3, in frame from base 1. The sample taken for sequencing was memory CD4+ T cells from PBMCs. What the cell subset or site label conveys for this sample: CD45RA-negative fraction. The TCR originated in a man between 18 and 29 years old in good health. Some clones in this sample may be carry-over from other donors' samples. The chain uses TRBV6-1 and TRBJ1-1; TRBD1 fits 7 bases in the junction. Here is the DNA: TGTGCCAGCAGTGGCTCACAGGGGACGAACACTGAAGCTTTCTTT. Translated, this is CASSGSQGTNTEAFF.